This T cell receptor (beta chain) was identified in a study of cytomegalovirus exposure and HLA in healthy donors. Study-level background: Out of about 180 million T cells, an earlier analysis found 117 million unique TCR beta sequences in total. The study's findings and limits: According to an earlier analysis, most TCR beta V segments yielded productive rearrangements about 87% or about 30% of the time.

Regarding this clone: Its antigen is not known.

13 Jbeta primers and 60 Vbeta primers were used for the PCR. Authors' methods: An analysis that came later counted tens of millions of unique TCR beta chains, about 10 million shared. The method was immunoSEQ multiplex PCR; TCRdb's version includes in-frame clones alone and lacks a portion of them. V and J calls plus clone size are reproduced from that table; the DNA served to infer D and trimming. The table includes some 180,000 clones, just over 75% detected once. J gave up 2 bases and V 6 bases, and 6 bases lay outside the gene matches. Germline values: CDR1 MGHRA, CDR2 YSYEKL. The CDR3 has 15 residues.

Material for sequencing was PBMCs. This clonotype was sampled from a woman aged 55 to 70 in good health and CMV-seropositive. The chain is built from TRBV4-1 and TRBJ2-7; 11 bases are shared with TRBD2. The CDR3 DNA is TGCGCCAGCAGACCGACTAGCGGGGTAACCTACGAGCAGTACTTC. Its translation is CASRPTSGVTYEQYF.